The clone carrying this T cell receptor beta chain was detected a few times. TCRdb reprocessed the RT-PCR reads with MiXCR, giving one entry per CDR3 protein. This table has roughly 540,000 distinct CDR3 sequences, under 25% appearing once. The sample comes from a study of response to subunit inactivated influenza vaccine. A further study also used this sample, focusing on T cells expressing NK-cell markers. This second study notes: 5'RACE template switching with UMIs generated TCR beta cDNA.

This specimen consisted of CD4+ T cells sorted from PBMCs, obtained 11 to 12 days after vaccination. This TCR came from a man between 45 and 60 years old who received an inactivated influenza vaccine.

CDR3 nucleotide sequence: TGTGCCAGCATACTAGCGGGAACAAACAATGAGCAGTTCTTC. Residues: CASILAGTNNEQFF. The chain uses TRBV6-2 or TRBV6-3 and TRBJ2-1, with 10 nucleotides matching TRBD2. The J segment lost 5 bases and the V segment lost 7 bases, leaving 5 bases of the junction unmatched. Germline CDR1 reads MNHEY; CDR2 reads SVGEGT. CDR3 length: 14 amino acids.